This T cell receptor beta chain was sequenced in a study of blood T cell repertoires in COVID-19. Study information: Material from acute and convalescent COVID-19 was sourced from the United States, Italy and Spain. Sample material is recorded as cDNA or gDNA derived from T cells, B-cell-depleted T cells, or PBMCs.

V lost 5 bases and J lost 3, with 19 bases in between. Germline V gene data show CDR1 as SEHNR and CDR2 as FQNEAQ (reference sequence). The length of the CDR3 is 16 residues. Per the study methods: Estimation of nucleated cell counts relied on the amplification of reference gene primers. Sequencing was performed with immunoSEQ multiplex PCR; in TCRdb, only in-frame clones are kept and a portion is missing. The V and J calls and clone size come from that table; D and trimming were worked out from the DNA. The sample has approximately 77,000 clones; 76% are singletons. The TCR sequence derives from a man aged 65-85 years with active or convalescent COVID-19. V usage is TRBV7-9 and J usage is TRBJ1-1; possibly TRBD1 for D (5 bases). Sequenced material: peripheral blood. The CDR3 coding sequence is TGTGCCAGCAGCCATCTTCCGGGGGTCAGGGACACTGAAGCTTTCTTT. Protein sequence: CASSHLPGVRDTEAFF.